The rows below give T cell receptor beta chains drawn from one sample of a study of CD8 T cells in Susac syndrome. TCRdb processed the immunoSEQ multiplex PCR reads anew with MiXCR; each CDR3 protein has one entry. Among about 180,000 distinct CDR3 sequences, 94% were seen once, and the ten largest hold roughly 0.12%. Sequencing input: CD4+ T cells from PBMCs. Every receptor here comes from a human donor with Susac syndrome. Each CDR3 is given with its conserved first and last residue. Fields, in order: V gene, J gene, clone size, D gene, CDR3 DNA, CDR3 protein. The D gene is left open where the match is weak. A clone size is listed for some rows: how often the clone was seen (once, few, many), or a class if it is expanded.

v_gene: TRBV4-3; j_gene: TRBJ2-5; abundance: once; d_gene: -; CDR3nt: TGCGCCAGCAGTCATCGGATGGGACGGGACTCCCCAACGGCGCAAGAGACCCAGTACTTC; CDR3aa: CASSHRMGRDSPTAQETQYF
v_gene: TRBV9; j_gene: TRBJ2-7; abundance: -; d_gene: -; CDR3nt: TGTGCCAGCAGCGTAGGGGGGCCGGACTACGAGCAGTACTTC; CDR3aa: CASSVGGPDYEQYF
v_gene: TRBV20-1; j_gene: TRBJ2-3; abundance: -; d_gene: -; CDR3nt: TGCAGTGCTAGAGGTTCGGGCCGGAGGGATACGCAGTATTTT; CDR3aa: CSARGSGRRDTQYF
v_gene: TRBV3-1; j_gene: TRBJ2-5; abundance: once; d_gene: TRBD2; CDR3nt: TGTGCCAGCAGCCAAGAAATAGCGGGGGGCCTCCAAGAGACCCAGTACTTC; CDR3aa: CASSQEIAGGLQETQYF
v_gene: TRBV5-1; j_gene: TRBJ2-1; abundance: -; d_gene: TRBD2; CDR3nt: TGCGCCAGCAGCTCTGACCCACCCAAACTAGCGCCCTACAATGAGCAGTTCTTC; CDR3aa: CASSSDPPKLAPYNEQFF
v_gene: TRBV15; j_gene: TRBJ1-6; abundance: -; d_gene: TRBD1; CDR3nt: TGTGCCACCAGCAGGGGGACAGGGGAATCACCCCTCCACTTT; CDR3aa: CATSRGTGESPLHF
v_gene: TRBV30; j_gene: TRBJ2-3; abundance: -; d_gene: -; CDR3nt: TGTGCCTGGAAGTCTCGGCGGGATATCAGCACAGATACGCAGTATTTT; CDR3aa: CAWKSRRDISTDTQYF
v_gene: TRBV5-4; j_gene: TRBJ2-3; abundance: few; d_gene: TRBD1; CDR3nt: TGTGCCAGCAGCGCCGACAGGGGAACAGATACGCAGTATTTT; CDR3aa: CASSADRGTDTQYF
v_gene: TRBV15; j_gene: TRBJ2-7; abundance: -; d_gene: -; CDR3nt: TGTGCCACCAGCCAATTGGTAGGGCAGCCAGGAGACTACGAGCAGTACTTC; CDR3aa: CATSQLVGQPGDYEQYF
v_gene: TRBV19; j_gene: TRBJ2-6; abundance: -; d_gene: -; CDR3nt: TGTGCCAGTAGTAGGCTCGAAGCAGGTTCACTCTCTGGGGCCAACGTCCTGACTTTC; CDR3aa: CASSRLEAGSLSGANVLTF
v_gene: TRBV7-2; j_gene: TRBJ1-5; abundance: -; d_gene: -; CDR3nt: TGTGCCAGCAGCTTAGAAGGGGTTGGAGGGGCCCGGCAGCCCCAGCATTTT; CDR3aa: CASSLEGVGGARQPQHF
v_gene: TRBV20-1; j_gene: TRBJ1-6; abundance: -; d_gene: -; CDR3nt: TGCAGTGCGCCACCTGGTGGGGAGGGGAATTCACCCCTCCACTTT; CDR3aa: CSAPPGGEGNSPLHF
v_gene: TRBV20-1; j_gene: TRBJ1-5; abundance: -; d_gene: TRBD1; CDR3nt: TGCAGTGCTAGAGGGGACAGAAGCAATCAGCCCCAGCATTTT; CDR3aa: CSARGDRSNQPQHF
v_gene: TRBV10-3; j_gene: TRBJ2-3; abundance: -; d_gene: -; CDR3nt: TGTGCCATCAGCTCGGGGGGCCGAGGAGATACGCAGTATTTT; CDR3aa: CAISSGGRGDTQYF
v_gene: TRBV10-3; j_gene: TRBJ2-7; abundance: -; d_gene: TRBD2; CDR3nt: TGTGCCATCACCGAAAGGCTAGCGGCCCCAATCTACGAGCAGTACTTC; CDR3aa: CAITERLAAPIYEQYF
v_gene: TRBV7-2; j_gene: TRBJ1-3; abundance: -; d_gene: -; CDR3nt: TGTGCCAGCAGCTTAAATGGGGGCGATGGCACCATATATTTT; CDR3aa: CASSLNGGDGTIYF
v_gene: TRBV18; j_gene: TRBJ1-4; abundance: -; d_gene: -; CDR3nt: TGTGCCAGCCGTCGGGGGAGGGGTGAAAAACTGTTTTTT; CDR3aa: CASRRGRGEKLFF
v_gene: TRBV10-3; j_gene: TRBJ2-3; abundance: -; d_gene: -; CDR3nt: TGTGCCATCAGATCCCGAACGGAGCACACAGATACGCAGTATTTT; CDR3aa: CAIRSRTEHTDTQYF
v_gene: TRBV19; j_gene: TRBJ1-5; abundance: once; d_gene: -; CDR3nt: TGTGCCAGTAGCCAACCGGGGGATCAGCCCCAGCATTTT; CDR3aa: CASSQPGDQPQHF
v_gene: TRBV20-1; j_gene: TRBJ2-1; abundance: -; d_gene: TRBD2; CDR3nt: TGCAGTGCTAGAGATACCGGGACTAGCGGGGGGGCCAGTGAGCAGTTCTTC; CDR3aa: CSARDTGTSGGASEQFF
v_gene: TRBV5-1; j_gene: TRBJ2-1; abundance: -; d_gene: TRBD1; CDR3nt: TGCGCCAGCGCGTTCATGACAGGGGCAAATGAGCAGTTCTTC; CDR3aa: CASAFMTGANEQFF
v_gene: TRBV25-1; j_gene: TRBJ2-7; abundance: -; d_gene: -; CDR3nt: TGTGCCAGCACGTTCAGCTACGAGCAGTACTTC; CDR3aa: CASTFSYEQYF
v_gene: TRBV2; j_gene: TRBJ2-2; abundance: -; d_gene: -; CDR3nt: TGTGCCAGCAGGGACAGGAACACCGGGGAGCTGTTTTTT; CDR3aa: CASRDRNTGELFF
v_gene: TRBV5-5; j_gene: TRBJ1-2; abundance: -; d_gene: -; CDR3nt: TGTGCCAGCAGCTTGGGGGCTCGGGGCTACACCTTC; CDR3aa: CASSLGARGYTF
v_gene: TRBV3-1; j_gene: TRBJ2-1; abundance: -; d_gene: TRBD1; CDR3nt: TGTGCCAGCACCCCGTCTGGGACAGGGGGAATGAATGAGCAGTTCTTC; CDR3aa: CASTPSGTGGMNEQFF
v_gene: TRBV7-9; j_gene: TRBJ1-3; abundance: -; d_gene: -; CDR3nt: TGTGCCAGCAGCGAACAGGGAGCTGGAAACACCATATATTTT; CDR3aa: CASSEQGAGNTIYF
v_gene: TRBV7-2; j_gene: TRBJ2-7; abundance: few; d_gene: -; CDR3nt: TGTGCCAGCAGCCCTAGAACCTACGAGCAGTACTTC; CDR3aa: CASSPRTYEQYF
v_gene: TRBV20-1; j_gene: TRBJ2-1; abundance: -; d_gene: -; CDR3nt: TGCAGTGCTAAAGGGACCTCTAGCTCCTACAATGAGCAGTTCTTC; CDR3aa: CSAKGTSSSYNEQFF
v_gene: TRBV29-1; j_gene: TRBJ2-1; abundance: -; d_gene: -; CDR3nt: TGCAGCGTTGAGTCTTCGGGGGCCGACAATGAGCAGTTCTTC; CDR3aa: CSVESSGADNEQFF
v_gene: TRBV20-1; j_gene: TRBJ2-3; abundance: -; d_gene: TRBD2; CDR3nt: TGCAGTGCTAGAGATTCAGATAGCGGGGCTGCAGATACGCAGTATTTT; CDR3aa: CSARDSDSGAADTQYF
v_gene: TRBV15; j_gene: TRBJ1-3; abundance: once; d_gene: TRBD1; CDR3nt: TGTGCCACCAGCAGCGGACAGGTCGGAAACACCATATATTTT; CDR3aa: CATSSGQVGNTIYF
v_gene: TRBV5-6; j_gene: TRBJ1-5; abundance: -; d_gene: -; CDR3nt: TGTGCCAGCAGCTCGCGGGGGGGCACAGGGTGGAATCAGCCCCAGCATTTT; CDR3aa: CASSSRGGTGWNQPQHF
v_gene: TRBV14; j_gene: TRBJ1-2; abundance: -; d_gene: -; CDR3nt: TGTGCCAGCAGCCAAGGCGGGGGGCGCCGGTATGGCTACACCTTC; CDR3aa: CASSQGGGRRYGYTF
v_gene: TRBV12-5; j_gene: TRBJ2-1; abundance: -; d_gene: TRBD1; CDR3nt: TGTGCTAGTGGTTTGGAGGGGGCGTCCTACAATGAGCAGTTCTTC; CDR3aa: CASGLEGASYNEQFF
v_gene: TRBV10-3; j_gene: TRBJ1-1; abundance: -; d_gene: -; CDR3nt: TGTGCCATCAGGCCAGGAGCAATGAACACTGAAGCTTTCTTT; CDR3aa: CAIRPGAMNTEAFF
v_gene: TRBV2; j_gene: TRBJ2-1; abundance: -; d_gene: -; CDR3nt: TGTGCCAGCTCCTCACCGGAGGGCTACTACTACAATGAGCAGTTCTTC; CDR3aa: CASSSPEGYYYNEQFF
v_gene: TRBV3-1; j_gene: TRBJ1-1; abundance: -; d_gene: -; CDR3nt: TGTGCCAGCAGCCAAGAAGGCCGACAGAACACTGAAGCTTTCTTT; CDR3aa: CASSQEGRQNTEAFF
v_gene: TRBV10-3; j_gene: TRBJ1-5; abundance: -; d_gene: -; CDR3nt: TGTGCCATCAAAGGGGGGGATAGCAATCAGCCCCAGCATTTT; CDR3aa: CAIKGGDSNQPQHF
v_gene: TRBV3-1; j_gene: TRBJ1-1; abundance: -; d_gene: TRBD1; CDR3nt: TGTGCCAGCAGCCAAAAGGGACAGGGGGCACTCTCGGAAGCTTTCTTT; CDR3aa: CASSQKGQGALSEAFF
v_gene: TRBV6-1; j_gene: TRBJ1-2; abundance: -; d_gene: TRBD1; CDR3nt: TGTGCCAGCAGTGAATGGACAGGGCCGGTCTATGGCTACACCTTC; CDR3aa: CASSEWTGPVYGYTF
v_gene: TRBV5-5; j_gene: TRBJ1-6; abundance: -; d_gene: -; CDR3nt: TGTGCCAGCAGCTTGGGGCTGTGGGATTCACCCCTCCACTTT; CDR3aa: CASSLGLWDSPLHF
v_gene: TRBV20-1; j_gene: TRBJ2-5; abundance: -; d_gene: -; CDR3nt: TGCAGTGCTAGAGAGGACCGGGCGACCCAGTACTTC; CDR3aa: CSAREDRATQYF
v_gene: TRBV5-1; j_gene: TRBJ2-3; abundance: -; d_gene: -; CDR3nt: TGCGCCAGCAGCTTGGAGGGGGGATTTCCTCCAGATACGCAGTATTTT; CDR3aa: CASSLEGGFPPDTQYF
v_gene: TRBV20-1; j_gene: TRBJ2-7; abundance: -; d_gene: TRBD1; CDR3nt: TGCAGTGCCGTCGGGACAGGTGCCTACGAGCAGTACTTC; CDR3aa: CSAVGTGAYEQYF
v_gene: TRBV20-1; j_gene: TRBJ1-1; abundance: -; d_gene: -; CDR3nt: TGCAGTGCTAGAGATTCGGCGAACACTGAAGCTTTCTTT; CDR3aa: CSARDSANTEAFF
v_gene: TRBV20-1; j_gene: TRBJ1-1; abundance: -; d_gene: -; CDR3nt: TGCAGTGCCATTCTCGTGACAGGTGCAGATGAAGCTTTCTTT; CDR3aa: CSAILVTGADEAFF
v_gene: TRBV3-1; j_gene: TRBJ2-5; abundance: -; d_gene: -; CDR3nt: TGTGCCAGCAGCATAGGACCGCAAGAGACCCAGTACTTC; CDR3aa: CASSIGPQETQYF
v_gene: TRBV18; j_gene: TRBJ1-2; abundance: -; d_gene: -; CDR3nt: TGTGCCAGCTCACCACAAACAGACTATGGCTACACCTTC; CDR3aa: CASSPQTDYGYTF
v_gene: TRBV9; j_gene: TRBJ2-5; abundance: -; d_gene: -; CDR3nt: TGTGCCAGCAGCGCCCACATCGAAGAGACCCAGTACTTC; CDR3aa: CASSAHIEETQYF
v_gene: TRBV20-1; j_gene: TRBJ2-5; abundance: -; d_gene: -; CDR3nt: TGCAGTGCGAACCCCGGGGTGGGAGAGACCCAGTACTTC; CDR3aa: CSANPGVGETQYF
v_gene: TRBV4-1; j_gene: TRBJ1-5; abundance: -; d_gene: TRBD1; CDR3nt: TGCGCCAGCAGCCAAGGAACGACAGGGGACCGTCGAGGGAGCAATCAGCCCCAGCATTTT; CDR3aa: CASSQGTTGDRRGSNQPQHF
v_gene: TRBV7-9; j_gene: TRBJ2-7; abundance: once; d_gene: TRBD1; CDR3nt: TGTGCCAGCAGCCCTGGGACAGGGGGCTTGTACGAGCAGTACTTC; CDR3aa: CASSPGTGGLYEQYF
v_gene: TRBV12-3/TRBV12-4; j_gene: TRBJ2-5; abundance: -; d_gene: -; CDR3nt: TGTGCCAGCAGTTCCCCCGGGGGATGGTACCAAGAGACCCAGTACTTC; CDR3aa: CASSSPGGWYQETQYF